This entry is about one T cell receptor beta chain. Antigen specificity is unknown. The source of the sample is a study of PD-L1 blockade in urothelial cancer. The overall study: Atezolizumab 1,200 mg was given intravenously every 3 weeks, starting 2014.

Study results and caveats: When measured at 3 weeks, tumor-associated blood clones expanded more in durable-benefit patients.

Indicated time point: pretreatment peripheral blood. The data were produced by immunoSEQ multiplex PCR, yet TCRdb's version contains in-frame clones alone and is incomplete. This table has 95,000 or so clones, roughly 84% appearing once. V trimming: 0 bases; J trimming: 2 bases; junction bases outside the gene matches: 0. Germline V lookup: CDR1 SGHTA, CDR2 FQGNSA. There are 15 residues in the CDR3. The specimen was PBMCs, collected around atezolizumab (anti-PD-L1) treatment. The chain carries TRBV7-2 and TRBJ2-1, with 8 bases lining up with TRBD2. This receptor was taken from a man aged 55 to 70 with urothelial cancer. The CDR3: CASSLAAGAYNEQFF. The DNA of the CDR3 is TGTGCCAGCAGCTTAGCAGCGGGGGCCTACAATGAGCAGTTCTTC.